This T cell receptor beta chain comes out of a study of metastatic and nonmetastatic thyroid tumors. This clone appeared many times. V shed 7 bases and J shed 6 bases, with 19 bases lying between them. Germline V gives CDR1 SNHLY, CDR2 FYNNEI. The CDR3 consists of 15 residues. The entire patient cohort was treatment-naive prior to thyroid surgery. Through MiXCR, TCRdb re-clonotyped the PCR reads. Among about 62,000 clones listed, more than 3.5% were seen once. V and J are TRBV2 and TRBJ2-1; D is perhaps TRBD2 (5 bases). The TCR originated in a female donor with papillary thyroid cancer or a benign thyroid nodule (not recorded which). Some clones in this sample may be carry-over from other donors' samples. The sequenced material came from blood. CDR3 DNA: TGTGCCAGCACCTTCGGGAAGGGATTTGGCAATGAGCAGTTCTTC. It encodes CASTFGKGFGNEQFF.